The rows below give T cell receptor beta chains drawn from one sample of a study of blood T cell repertoires in COVID-19. Produced via immunoSEQ multiplex PCR; TCRdb's table is partial and in-frame only. The table lists 150,000 to 200,000 clones, under 85% of them singletons. The sequenced material came from peripheral blood. The origin of the receptors is a man aged 60 to 69 with active or convalescent COVID-19. The CDR3 runs from the conserved cysteine through the conserved F or W. Each record gives: D gene, clone size, CDR3 length, J gene, V gene, CDR3 protein, CDR3 DNA. D genes are given only for firm matches. Rows give clone size only sometimes, using once, few, many, or a class for an expanded clone.

TRBD2 . 11 TRBJ2-1 TRBV18 CASSAQGAGLF TGTGCCAGCTCAGCTCAGGGAGCGGGGCTCTTC
. . 15 TRBJ1-2 TRBV5-1 CASSLDGWGTGGYTF TGCGCCAGCAGCTTGGACGGGTGGGGAACAGGGGGCTACACCTTC
TRBD2 . 19 TRBJ2-1 TRBV27 CASSLPLRFGSGRANEQFF TGTGCCAGCAGTTTACCTCTTAGGTTCGGGAGCGGGAGGGCCAATGAGCAGTTCTTC
TRBD1 . 14 TRBJ1-4 TRBV6-5 CAGSLGTANEKLFF TGTGCCGGTTCTCTAGGGACAGCAAATGAAAAACTGTTTTTT
. . 15 TRBJ1-4 TRBV18 CASSPPAGSNEKLFF TGTGCCAGCTCACCACCGGCAGGCTCTAATGAAAAACTGTTTTTT
. . 11 TRBJ1-1 TRBV20-1 CSARDFPEAFF TGCAGTGCTCGGGACTTTCCTGAAGCTTTCTTT
TRBD1 . 15 TRBJ2-5 TRBV27 CASSYRQGGQETQYF TGTGCCAGCAGTTACCGACAGGGGGGCCAAGAGACCCAGTACTTC
TRBD1 . 16 TRBJ2-7 TRBV4-3 CASSQGLRDRDYEQYF TGCGCCAGCAGCCAAGGTCTCCGGGACAGGGACTACGAGCAGTACTTC
. . 15 TRBJ2-6 TRBV5-4 CASSSGSSGANVLTF TGTGCCAGCAGCTCGGGATCCTCTGGGGCCAACGTCCTGACTTTC
. . 10 TRBJ2-7 TRBV2 CASSGYEQYF TGTGCCAGCTCAGGGTACGAGCAGTACTTC
. . 14 TRBJ2-1 TRBV3-1/TRBV3-2 CASNIKGGGNEQFF TGTGCCAGCAACATCAAAGGGGGGGGTAATGAGCAGTTCTTC
TRBD1 few 16 TRBJ1-5 TRBV28 CASSRGRTGYRQPQHF TGTGCCAGCAGCCGCGGAAGGACAGGGTATAGACAGCCCCAGCATTTT
. . 14 TRBJ2-3 TRBV27 CASSSSSATDTQYF TGTGCCAGCAGTTCTAGTTCGGCGACAGATACGCAGTATTTT
TRBD1 . 14 TRBJ1-2 TRBV5-4 CASSLDGQGRVGIF TGTGCCAGCAGCTTGGATGGACAGGGAAGGGTTGGGATCTTC
. once 14 TRBJ1-5 TRBV30 CAWSVLRVSQPQHF TGTGCCTGGAGTGTACTCAGGGTATCTCAGCCCCAGCATTTT
. . 13 TRBJ1-2 TRBV5-1 CASSLAGSEGYTF TGCGCCAGCAGCTTGGCCGGGAGCGAAGGCTACACCTTC
. . 14 TRBJ1-5 TRBV5-5 CASSSAWGDRPQHF TGTGCCAGCAGCTCTGCCTGGGGGGACCGGCCCCAGCATTTT
TRBD1 . 14 TRBJ1-4 TRBV5-1 CASTPRTGAEKLFF TGCGCCAGCACCCCGCGGACAGGCGCCGAAAAACTGTTTTTT
TRBD1 . 16 TRBJ2-1 TRBV5-8 CASSPRQGTFYNEQFF TGTGCCAGCAGCCCGCGACAGGGGACCTTTTACAATGAGCAGTTCTTC
. few 12 TRBJ2-5 TRBV6-5 CASNRNGETQYF TGTGCCAGCAACAGGAATGGGGAGACCCAGTACTTC
. . 10 TRBJ1-1 TRBV2 CASAGYEAFF TGTGCCAGCGCAGGGTATGAAGCTTTCTTT
. . 14 TRBJ2-1 TRBV19 CASSIRQAWNEQFF TGTGCCAGTAGTATCAGACAAGCCTGGAATGAGCAGTTCTTC